This T cell receptor beta chain was profiled in a study of T cell changes during pregnancy in multiple sclerosis. The method was immunoSEQ multiplex PCR; TCRdb's version includes in-frame clones alone and lacks a portion of them. Of tens of thousands of clones listed, around nine tenths were seen once; the top ten hold around 1.3%. Trimming at V came to 5 bases and at J to 4 bases, leaving 14 bases not matched to a gene. The CDR3 has 16 residues. The germline CDR1 and CDR2 sequences are SQVTM and ANQGSEA. This chain uses TRBV29-1 with TRBJ1-5; 7 bases agree with TRBD1. Sequencing was performed on peripheral blood, taken before pregnancy. This receptor was taken from a female donor with multiple sclerosis, enrolled in a pregnancy study. The CDR3 spells CSVPSPWKGANQPQHF. In DNA, the CDR3 is TGCAGCGTTCCCTCCCCTTGGAAGGGGGCGAATCAGCCCCAGCATTTT.